Below, 2 T cell receptor beta chains from the same sample are listed, as sequenced in a study of shared clonotypes between healthy human individuals. The protocol was immunoSEQ multiplex PCR, while the TCRdb copy is restricted to in-frame clones and leaves out a portion. The table shows some 2,000,000 clones, with 95% occurring only once. The specimen sequenced was naive CD4+ T cells sorted from blood. Documented subset: CD45RA+ positively selected. Receptors originate from a man aged 18 to 30 in good health.

The gene calls are TRBV12-5 and TRBJ1-2, with D hard to call. Germline values: CDR1 LGHNT, CDR2 FRNRAP. With 6 bases removed from V and 0 bases from J, the gap between germline ends came to 8 bases. The CDR3 consists of 13 residues. The CDR3 DNA reads TGTGCTAGTGGGACCATAACTAACTATGGCTACACCTTC. The encoded protein is CASGTITNYGYTF.

The chain has TRBV11-2 and TRBJ1-2; tentatively, D is TRBD1 (6 bases). This CDR3 is 16 amino acids long. Trimming stripped 1 base from V and 6 bases from J, with 18 bases between. CDR1 is SGHAT, CDR2 FQNNGV, per germline. Written as DNA, the CDR3 is TGTGCCAGCAGCTTAGGGCCCCAGGGGATGCGGCATGGCTACACCTTC. Translation gives CASSLGPQGMRHGYTF.